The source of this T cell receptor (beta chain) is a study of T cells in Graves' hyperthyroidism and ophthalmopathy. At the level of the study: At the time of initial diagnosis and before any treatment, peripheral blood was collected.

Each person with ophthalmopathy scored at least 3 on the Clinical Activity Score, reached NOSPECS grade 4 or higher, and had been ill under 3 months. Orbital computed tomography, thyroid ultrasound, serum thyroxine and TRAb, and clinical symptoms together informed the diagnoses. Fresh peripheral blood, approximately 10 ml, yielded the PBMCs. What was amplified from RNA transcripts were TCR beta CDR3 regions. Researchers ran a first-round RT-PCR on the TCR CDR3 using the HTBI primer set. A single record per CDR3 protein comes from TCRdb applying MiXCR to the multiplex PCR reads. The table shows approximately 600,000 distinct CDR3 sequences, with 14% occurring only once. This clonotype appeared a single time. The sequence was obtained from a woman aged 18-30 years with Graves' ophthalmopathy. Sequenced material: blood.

Written as DNA, the CDR3 is TGTGCCAGCAGTTCAGGGGCCCTATGGAAGGGGGTGGGTGATGAGCAGTTCTTC. This codes for CASSSGALWKGVGDEQFF. J is TRBJ2-1 and V is TRBV7-2; D possibly corresponds to TRBD1 (6 bases). Trimming left V 6 bases short and J 8 bases short, with 29 bases between. This CDR3 has 18 amino acids. Germline loops: CDR1 SGHTA, CDR2 FQGNSA.